Listed below are T cell receptor beta chains from one sample, sequenced in a study of CD8 T cells in ankylosing spondylitis. TCRdb analysed the 5' RACE reads with MiXCR anew, one entry per CDR3 protein. Of 100,000 or so distinct CDR3 sequences listed, under 30% are singletons. Sequenced: synovial fluid, either unsorted or a sorted T cell fraction (not recorded which). All receptors derive from a male donor with ankylosing spondylitis. Both conserved end residues are part of each CDR3. Fields, in order: J gene, CDR3 length, V gene, CDR3 protein.

TRBJ2-5 13 TRBV2 CASSGVPAETQYF
TRBJ1-1 17 TRBV11-2 CASSLDRIQGARIEAFF
TRBJ1-2 13 TRBV7-9 CASSSETVDGYTF
TRBJ2-1 17 TRBV7-9 CASSSSDLAVHYNEQFF
TRBJ1-6 15 TRBV6-1 CASSPRQGIISPLHF
TRBJ2-1 16 TRBV3-1 CASSTRLAGGDFVRFF
TRBJ2-7 14 TRBV20-1 CSAERRGAVYEQYF
TRBJ2-2 16 TRBV25-1 CASSVRGTSGTGELFF
TRBJ1-5 16 TRBV10-1 CASEAPRGNSNQPQHF
TRBJ2-1 14 TRBV7-9 CASEQGSWVHEQFF
TRBJ1-2 15 TRBV10-3 CAISESREGAYGYTF
TRBJ1-2 15 TRBV3-1 CASSQDWAANYGYTF
TRBJ2-2 15 TRBV5-1 CASSTGTSNTGELFF
TRBJ2-7 15 TRBV20-1 CSASSLAGVHWEQYF
TRBJ2-5 14 TRBV12-3/TRBV12-4 CASSFSGRAETQYF
TRBJ2-1 15 TRBV12-3/TRBV12-4 CASSFTGQLYNEQFF
TRBJ2-5 14 TRBV18 CASSPHRGAETQYF
TRBJ2-5 16 TRBV5-1 CASSLARTGILETQYF
TRBJ2-1 13 TRBV7-9 CASTQAGKNEQFF
TRBJ2-1 13 TRBV15 CATSRTRYNEQFF
TRBJ2-1 15 TRBV5-1 CASSGIAVFNNEQFF
TRBJ1-2 12 TRBV12-3/TRBV12-4 CATLTGRGGYTF
TRBJ1-5 14 TRBV5-1 CASSLDVAGQPQHF
TRBJ1-5 18 TRBV6-1 CASKDRDRAGYSNQPQHF
TRBJ2-2 13 TRBV29-1 CSAEDPRTGELFF
TRBJ2-1 14 TRBV10-3 CAISEFRANDEQFF
TRBJ1-1 13 TRBV20-1 CSAIDRVNTEAFF
TRBJ2-1 12 TRBV20-1 CSAGLFKSEQFF
TRBJ2-2 13 TRBV5-4 CATGLALTGELFF
TRBJ2-4 19 TRBV24-1 CATSDSKQGELLAKNIQYF
TRBJ2-6 13 TRBV2 CASALSGANVLTF
TRBJ2-1 13 TRBV20-1 CSARIRGDIEQFF
TRBJ1-2 13 TRBV2 CASSGQDLYGYTF
TRBJ2-3 13 TRBV10-2 CASRLQGADTQYF
TRBJ2-5 13 TRBV20-1 CSAVRPPQETQYF
TRBJ1-4 14 TRBV30 CAWSVWAADEKLFF
TRBJ1-1 14 TRBV18 CASSSLGKNTEAFF
TRBJ2-3 14 TRBV10-3 CAIRNPPGTDTQYF
TRBJ2-3 11 TRBV2 CASSELDTQYF
TRBJ1-2 15 TRBV19 CASSIWTGGNYGYTF
TRBJ1-3 16 TRBV27 CASSSAGTGLGNNIYF
TRBJ2-3 13 TRBV2 CASSDSLRDTQYF